A single sample is the source of the 13 T cell receptor beta chains below, sequenced in a study of lymphopenia after photon versus proton radiotherapy. The assay was immunoSEQ multiplex PCR, and TCRdb's table has in-frame clones only and misses some. The data show approximately 29,000 clones, 84% seen once. This specimen was peripheral blood, taken from a patient treated with proton-based radiotherapy. Every receptor here comes from a woman between 65 and 79 years old with pancreatic cancer.

Points on this clone: A read error may account for a junction end that differs from germline. V gene TRBV20-1 combines with J gene TRBJ1-1; D is unclear. CDR1 DFQATT and CDR2 SNEGSKA come from the germline V gene (reference sequence). The CDR3 totals 11 residues. CDR3 bases: TGCAGTGCTCGAGCAGGTTTCGGCCTCCCCTTT. Translated, it gives CSARAGFGLPF.

This clone is medium-sized (0.01 to 0.1%) within its sample. The V call is TRBV7-9, the J call TRBJ2-2; D perhaps matches TRBD1 (5 bases). CDR3 length equals 18 residues. The germline V gene encodes CDR1 SEHNR and CDR2 FQNEAQ (reference sequence). V was trimmed by 2 bases and J by 0 bases, leaving 16 bases between them. The CDR3 loop reads CASSLFGRGDANTGELFF. In nucleotides, the CDR3 is TGTGCCAGCAGCTTATTTGGAAGGGGCGACGCGAACACCGGGGAGCTGTTTTTT.

This clone turned up a few times. The chain recombines TRBV2 with TRBJ1-4; D not resolved. Germline loops: CDR1 SNHLY, CDR2 FYNNEI. This CDR3 has 14 residues. The V gene lost 3 bases and the J gene lost 0 bases, with 5 bases spanning the gap. This CDR3 is CASSEESTNEKLFF. In DNA, the CDR3 is TGTGCCAGCAGTGAGGAGTCAACTAATGAAAAACTGTTTTTT.

This clone was observed a handful of times. This chain connects TRBV11-2 to TRBJ1-3; weak D call: TRBD1 (6 bases). Looked up from germline, CDR1 is SGHAT and CDR2 is FQNNGV. The CDR3 has 17 amino acids. V gave up 4 bases and J gave up 0 bases, with 16 bases separating them. The CDR3 sequence is CASSSLDQGFSGNTIYF. CDR3 coding DNA: TGTGCCAGCAGCTCACTAGACCAGGGGTTCTCTGGAAACACCATATATTTT.

The chain carries TRBV27 and TRBJ2-1; 8 nucleotides agree with TRBD2. Germline CDR1 and CDR2: MNHEY and SMNVEV (reference sequence). CDR3 length equals 15 residues. The V segment lost 3 bases and the J segment 6 bases; nucleotides outside the gene matches: 7. Here the CDR3 DNA reads TGTGCCAGCAGTTTTGGGCTAGCGGGCGGCAATGAGCAGTTCTTC. This encodes CASSFGLAGGNEQFF.

V gene TRBV2 combines with J gene TRBJ2-7, with 7 bases aligning to TRBD1. The CDR3 extends over 13 amino acids. With V trimmed by 7 bases and J by 6 bases, 9 bases remained unmatched. Germline CDR1 is SNHLY and CDR2 is FYNNEI. The CDR3 region is CASIARGLSEQYF. The CDR3 DNA follows: TGTGCCAGCATAGCAAGGGGGCTCTCCGAGCAGTACTTC.

The chain recombines TRBV27 with TRBJ2-2, with 11 bases lining up with TRBD2. The CDR3 has 16 amino acids. Per germline, CDR1 MNHEY and CDR2 SMNVEV (reference sequence). With V trimmed by 3 bases and J by 2 bases, 2 bases remained unmatched. In DNA, the CDR3 is TGTGCCAGCAGTTTCGGACTAGCGGGTAACACCGGGGAGCTGTTTTTT. The encoded protein is CASSFGLAGNTGELFF.

The V gene is TRBV6-1, the J gene TRBJ1-1, with 10 nucleotides matching TRBD1. Germline loops: CDR1 MNHNS, CDR2 SASEGT. J gave up 4 bases and V 3 bases, and 2 bases lay outside the gene matches. The CDR3 runs to 14 residues. The CDR3 nucleotides read TGTGCCAGCAGTGAGAGGACAGGGGGCACTGAAGCTTTCTTT. This sequence encodes CASSERTGGTEAFF.

The chain recombines TRBV5-1 with TRBJ2-7, with TRBD2 matching 7 bases. Germline CDR1 is SGHRS and CDR2 is YFSETQ. CDR3 length: 13 residues. V shed 4 bases and J 5 bases; nucleotides not matched to a gene: 6. CDR3 DNA sequence: TGCGCCAGCAGCCCTGGAGGGAGGGACGAGCAGTACTTC. Encoded protein: CASSPGGRDEQYF.

V usage is TRBV28 and J usage is TRBJ1-1, with TRBD1 matching 8 bases. Germline CDR1 is MDHEN and CDR2 is SYDVKM. This CDR3 has 14 residues. Trimming at V came to 0 bases and at J to 10 bases, leaving 7 bases not matched to a gene. The CDR3 DNA sequence: TGTGCCAGCAGTTTATGGCAGGGGGCGATAATAGCTTTCTTT. Encoded protein: CASSLWQGAIIAFF.

The DNA for the CDR3 is TGTGCCAGCAGTACCGTACCGGACGAGCAGTACTTC. It codes for CASSTVPDEQYF. The chain carries TRBV27 and TRBJ2-7; D gene ambiguous. The V gene's germline CDR1 is MNHEY and CDR2 SMNVEV (reference sequence). The V end lost 5 bases, the J end lost 5 bases, and 10 bases lay between the germline ends. The CDR3 contains 12 residues.

The V and J genes are TRBV7-3 and TRBJ2-3; 7 nucleotides align to TRBD2. The V segment lost 4 bases and the J segment 0 bases; nucleotides outside the gene matches: 16. Germline V lookup: CDR1 SGHTA, CDR2 FQGTGA. The CDR3 runs to 19 residues. The CDR3 region has the DNA TGTGCCAGCAGCTCGTTTAAGGGGCCTAGCGGCACTAGCACAGATACGCAGTATTTT. This encodes CASSSFKGPSGTSTDTQYF.

This clone was seen a handful of times. The genes are TRBV10-3 and TRBJ1-1, with D possibly matching TRBD1 (5 bases). Trimming stripped 2 bases from V and 6 bases from J, with 13 bases between. CDR1 and CDR2 from the germline V gene are ENHRY and SYGVKD. The CDR3 spans 14 residues. The chain's CDR3 is CAISEGGNLAEAFF. CDR3 DNA: TGTGCCATCAGTGAGGGGGGAAATCTTGCTGAAGCTTTCTTT.